This T cell receptor beta chain came from a study of T cells after yellow fever vaccination. Overall study: Low-cell-number fractions underwent preparation using SMART-Seq v4 Ultra Low Input. Study conclusions and caveats: Clonotypes found in both CD4 and CD8 compartments made up a small share. The presence of abundant clonotypes contaminating from the bulk population was possible in FACS-sorted repertoires. Boosting was followed by the reappearance of most primary-vaccination clones (less than 98% CD4, about 90% CD8).

Each CDR3 protein is one row after TCRdb ran MiXCR on the 5' RACE reads. The sample gives around 330,000 distinct CDR3 sequences, more than 3% of which show up once; 20% to 25% is in the top ten. With respect to this clonotype: Its antigen remains unknown.

The CDR3 contains 13 residues. Germline V gene data show CDR1 as SQVTM and CDR2 as ANQGSEA. Trimming removed 0 bases at V and 8 bases at J, with 14 bases between. This chain links TRBV29-1 with TRBJ2-7; D not certain. The receptor comes from a man aged 18 to 29 who received the YFV17D yellow fever vaccine. Sequenced here: PBMCs, sampled on the day of the yellow fever booster vaccination. Here the CDR3 reads CSVEDNRLRKQYF. The CDR3 DNA reads as TGCAGCGTTGAAGATAACCGGTTGAGGAAGCAGTACTTC.